This TCR beta chain was captured by sequencing in a study of response to subunit inactivated influenza vaccine. Germline CDR1 MDHEN, CDR2 SYDVKM. The CDR3 runs to 15 residues. In TCRdb, the RT-PCR reads were re-called with MiXCR into one record per CDR3 protein. The sample lists about 650,000 distinct CDR3 sequences; around 14% were seen once. Details on this clonotype: Its antigen is currently unknown. One junction end disagrees with the germline gene, perhaps due to a read error.

General study findings and limits: Authors proposed each seasonal influenza vaccination draws in few new T cells.

The sequenced sample was PBMCs from blood, obtained about 12 days after vaccination. The sequence was obtained from a man in his fifties or sixties who received an inactivated influenza vaccine. The chain recombines TRBV28 with TRBJ2-2; possible D gene TRBD1, 5 bases. The CDR3 loop is CAGSLRGSNTGELFF. CDR3 in DNA: TGTGCCGGCAGTTTAAGGGGTTCGAACACCGGGGAGCTGTTTTTT.